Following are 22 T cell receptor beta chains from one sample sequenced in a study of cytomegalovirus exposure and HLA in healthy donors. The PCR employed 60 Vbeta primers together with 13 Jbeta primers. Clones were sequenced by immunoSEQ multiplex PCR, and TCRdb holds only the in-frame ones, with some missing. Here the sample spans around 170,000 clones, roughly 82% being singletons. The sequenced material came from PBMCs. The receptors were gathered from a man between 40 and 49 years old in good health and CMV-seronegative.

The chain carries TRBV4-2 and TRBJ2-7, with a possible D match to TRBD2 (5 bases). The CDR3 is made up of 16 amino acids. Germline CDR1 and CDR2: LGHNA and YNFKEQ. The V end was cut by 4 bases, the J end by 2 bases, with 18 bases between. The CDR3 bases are TGTGCCAGCAGCCCTCTGAACCGCGGGCAGACCTACGAGCAGTACTTC. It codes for CASSPLNRGQTYEQYF.

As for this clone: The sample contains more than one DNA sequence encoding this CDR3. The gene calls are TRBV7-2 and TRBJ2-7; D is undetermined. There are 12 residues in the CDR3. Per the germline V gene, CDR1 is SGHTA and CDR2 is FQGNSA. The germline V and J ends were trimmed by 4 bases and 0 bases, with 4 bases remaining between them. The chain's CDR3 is CASSSSSYEQYF. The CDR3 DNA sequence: TGTGCCAGCAGCTCCAGCTCCTACGAGCAGTACTTC. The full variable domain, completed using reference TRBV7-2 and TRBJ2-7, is GAGVSQSPSNKVTEKGKDVELRCDPISGHTALYWYRQSLGQGLEFLIYFQGNSAPDKSGLPSDRFSAERTGGSVSTLTIQRTQQEDSAVYLCASSSSSYEQYFGPGTRLTVT.

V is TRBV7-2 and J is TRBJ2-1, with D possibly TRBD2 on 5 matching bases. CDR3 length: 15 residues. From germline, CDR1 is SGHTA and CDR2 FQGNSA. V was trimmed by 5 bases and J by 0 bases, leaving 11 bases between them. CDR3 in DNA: TGTGCCAGCAGCCATACCCGGGACTCCTACAATGAGCAGTTCTTC. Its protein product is CASSHTRDSYNEQFF.

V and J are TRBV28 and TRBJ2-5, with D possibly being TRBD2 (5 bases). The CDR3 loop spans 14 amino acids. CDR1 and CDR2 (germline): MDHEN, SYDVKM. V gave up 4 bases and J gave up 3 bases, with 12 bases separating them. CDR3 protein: CASSSWRNKETQYF. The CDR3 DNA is TGTGCCAGCAGTTCCTGGAGGAATAAAGAGACCCAGTACTTC.

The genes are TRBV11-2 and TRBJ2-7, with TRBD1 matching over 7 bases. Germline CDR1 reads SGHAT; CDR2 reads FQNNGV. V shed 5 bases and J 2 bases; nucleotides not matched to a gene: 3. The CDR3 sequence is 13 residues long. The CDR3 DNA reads TGTGCCAGCAGCGGGGACAGTACCTACGAGCAGTACTTC. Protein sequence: CASSGDSTYEQYF. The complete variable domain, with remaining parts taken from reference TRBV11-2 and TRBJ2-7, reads EAGVAQSPRYKIIEKRQSVAFWCNPISGHATLYWYQQILGQGPKLLIQFQNNGVVDDSQLPKDRFSAERLKGVDSTLKIQPAKLEDSAVYLCASSGDSTYEQYFGPGTRLTVT.

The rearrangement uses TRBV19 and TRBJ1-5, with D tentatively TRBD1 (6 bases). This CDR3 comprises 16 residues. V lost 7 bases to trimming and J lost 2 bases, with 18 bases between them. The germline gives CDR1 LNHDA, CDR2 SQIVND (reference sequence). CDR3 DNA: TGTGCCAGTACCTATCCGGGGGGCAGGGGCAATCAGCCCCAGCATTTT. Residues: CASTYPGGRGNQPQHF. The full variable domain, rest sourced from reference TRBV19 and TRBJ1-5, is DGGITQSPKYLFRKEGQNVTLSCEQNLNHDAMYWYRQDPGQGLRLIYYSQIVNDFQKGDIAEGYSVSREKKESFPLTVTSAQKNPTAFYLCASTYPGGRGNQPQHFGDGTRLSIL.

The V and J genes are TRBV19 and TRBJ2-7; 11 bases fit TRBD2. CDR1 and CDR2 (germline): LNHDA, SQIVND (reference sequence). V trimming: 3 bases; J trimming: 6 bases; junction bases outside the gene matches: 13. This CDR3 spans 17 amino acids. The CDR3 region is CASSISPRASGRIEQYF. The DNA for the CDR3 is TGTGCCAGTAGTATCTCCCCCCGGGCTAGCGGGAGGATCGAGCAGTACTTC.

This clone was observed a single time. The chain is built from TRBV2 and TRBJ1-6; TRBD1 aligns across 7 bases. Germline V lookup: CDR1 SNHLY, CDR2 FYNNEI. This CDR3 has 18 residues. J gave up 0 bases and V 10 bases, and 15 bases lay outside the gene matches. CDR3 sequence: CATRPNQGDLSYNSPLHF. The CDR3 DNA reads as TGTGCCACGCGACCGAATCAGGGGGACCTCTCCTATAATTCACCCCTCCACTTT.

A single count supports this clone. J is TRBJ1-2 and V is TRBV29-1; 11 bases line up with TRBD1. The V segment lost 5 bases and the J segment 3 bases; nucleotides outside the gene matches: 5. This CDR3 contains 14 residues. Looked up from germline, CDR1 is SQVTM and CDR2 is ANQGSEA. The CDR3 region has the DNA TGCAGCGTTCGGGACAGGGGGAGCGACTATGGCTACACCTTC. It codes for CSVRDRGSDYGYTF.

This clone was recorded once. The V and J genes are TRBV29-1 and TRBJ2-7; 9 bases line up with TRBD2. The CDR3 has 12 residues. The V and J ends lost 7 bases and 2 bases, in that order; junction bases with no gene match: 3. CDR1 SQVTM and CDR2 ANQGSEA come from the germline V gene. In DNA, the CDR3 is TGCAGCGCTAAGCGGGAGGCCTACGAGCAGTACTTC. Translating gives CSAKREAYEQYF.

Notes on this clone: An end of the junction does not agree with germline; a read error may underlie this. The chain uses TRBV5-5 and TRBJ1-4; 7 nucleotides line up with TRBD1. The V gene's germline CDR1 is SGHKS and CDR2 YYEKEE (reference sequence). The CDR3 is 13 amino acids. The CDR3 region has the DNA TGTGCCAGCAGCTTGGGGGCAGGGGGAGGTTCCCGATTT. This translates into CASSLGAGGGSRF.

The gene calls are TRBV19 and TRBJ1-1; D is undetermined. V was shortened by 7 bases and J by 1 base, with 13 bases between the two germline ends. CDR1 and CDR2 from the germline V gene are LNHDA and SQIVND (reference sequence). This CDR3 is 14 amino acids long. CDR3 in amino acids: CASIQEPTNTEAFF. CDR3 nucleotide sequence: TGTGCCAGTATCCAAGAGCCAACGAACACTGAAGCTTTCTTT.

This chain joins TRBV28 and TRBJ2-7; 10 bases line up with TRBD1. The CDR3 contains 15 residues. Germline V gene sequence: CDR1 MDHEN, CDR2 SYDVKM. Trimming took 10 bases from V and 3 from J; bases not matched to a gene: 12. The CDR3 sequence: CAIHPGQGRFYEQYF. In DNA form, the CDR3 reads TGTGCCATTCACCCGGGACAGGGGAGATTCTACGAGCAGTACTTC.

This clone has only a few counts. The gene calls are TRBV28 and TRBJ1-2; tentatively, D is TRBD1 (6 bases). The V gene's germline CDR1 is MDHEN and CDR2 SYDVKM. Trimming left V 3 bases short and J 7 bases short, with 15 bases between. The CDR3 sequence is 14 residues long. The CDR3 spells CASSFSGTPAGYTF. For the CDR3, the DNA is TGTGCCAGCAGTTTCTCCGGGACACCGGCTGGCTACACCTTC.

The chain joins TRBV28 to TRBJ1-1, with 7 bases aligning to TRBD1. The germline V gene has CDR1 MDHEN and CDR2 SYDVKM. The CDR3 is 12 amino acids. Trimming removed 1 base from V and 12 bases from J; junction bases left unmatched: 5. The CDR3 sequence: CASSLSRQGPFF. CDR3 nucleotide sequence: TGTGCCAGCAGTTTATCACGACAGGGACCTTTCTTT. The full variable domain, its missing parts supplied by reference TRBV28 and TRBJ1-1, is DVKVTQSSRYLVKRTGEKVFLECVQDMDHENMFWYRQDPGLGLRLIYFSYDVKMKEKGDIPEGYSVSREKKERFSLILESASTNQTSMYLCASSLSRQGPFFGQGTRLTVV.

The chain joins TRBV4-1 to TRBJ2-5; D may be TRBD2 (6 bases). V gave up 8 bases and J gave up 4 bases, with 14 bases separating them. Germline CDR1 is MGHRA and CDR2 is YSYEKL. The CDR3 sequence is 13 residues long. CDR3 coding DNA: TGCGCCAGCGGAGGGACTTTACGAGAGACCCAGTACTTC. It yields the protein CASGGTLRETQYF.

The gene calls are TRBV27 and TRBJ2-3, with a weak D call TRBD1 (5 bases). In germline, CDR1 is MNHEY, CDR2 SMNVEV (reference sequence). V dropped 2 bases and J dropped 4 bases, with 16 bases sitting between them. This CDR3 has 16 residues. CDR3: CASSLGDPRAPDTQYF. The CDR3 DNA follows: TGTGCCAGCAGTTTAGGAGACCCCAGGGCCCCAGATACGCAGTATTTT.

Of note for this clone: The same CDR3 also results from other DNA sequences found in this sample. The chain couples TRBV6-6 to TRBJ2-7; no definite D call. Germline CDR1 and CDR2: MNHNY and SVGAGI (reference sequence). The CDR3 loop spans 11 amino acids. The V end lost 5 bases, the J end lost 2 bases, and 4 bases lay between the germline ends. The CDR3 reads CASSTTYEQYF. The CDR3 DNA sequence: TGTGCCAGCAGTACTACCTACGAGCAGTACTTC.

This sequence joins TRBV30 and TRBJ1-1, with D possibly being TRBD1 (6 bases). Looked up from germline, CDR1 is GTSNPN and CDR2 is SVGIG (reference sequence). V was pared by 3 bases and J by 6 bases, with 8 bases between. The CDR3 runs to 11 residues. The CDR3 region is CAWSRGAEAFF. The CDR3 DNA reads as TGTGCCTGGAGCAGGGGCGCTGAAGCTTTCTTT. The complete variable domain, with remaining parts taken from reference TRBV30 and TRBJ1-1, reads SQTIHQWPATLVQPVGSPLSLECTVEGTSNPNLYWYRQAAGRGLQLLFYSVGIGQISSEVPQNLSASRPQDRQFILSSKKLLLSDSGFYLCAWSRGAEAFFGQGTRLTVV.

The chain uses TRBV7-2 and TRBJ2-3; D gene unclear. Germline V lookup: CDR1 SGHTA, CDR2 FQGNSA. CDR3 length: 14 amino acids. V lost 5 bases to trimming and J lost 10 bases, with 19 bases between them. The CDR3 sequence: CASSPRVGAYAQYF. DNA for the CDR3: TGTGCCAGCAGCCCCCGTGTCGGAGCATATGCGCAGTATTTT.

The CDR3 loop is CASSLSGQGADGYTF. In DNA, the CDR3 is TGTGCCAGCAGCCTTTCGGGACAGGGGGCTGATGGCTACACCTTC. The chain has TRBV7-3 and TRBJ1-2; the match to TRBD1 covers 12 bases. Germline values: CDR1 SGHTA, CDR2 FQGTGA. The CDR3 is 15 amino acids. The J segment lost 6 bases and the V segment lost 5 bases, leaving 7 bases of the junction unmatched.

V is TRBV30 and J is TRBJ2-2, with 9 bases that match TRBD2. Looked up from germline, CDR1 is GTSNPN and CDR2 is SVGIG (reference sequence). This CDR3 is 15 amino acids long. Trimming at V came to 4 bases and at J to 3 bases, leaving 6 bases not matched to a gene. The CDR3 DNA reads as TGTGCCTGGATAGGCGGGAGGGGGGACACCGGGGAGCTGTTTTTT. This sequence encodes CAWIGGRGDTGELFF.